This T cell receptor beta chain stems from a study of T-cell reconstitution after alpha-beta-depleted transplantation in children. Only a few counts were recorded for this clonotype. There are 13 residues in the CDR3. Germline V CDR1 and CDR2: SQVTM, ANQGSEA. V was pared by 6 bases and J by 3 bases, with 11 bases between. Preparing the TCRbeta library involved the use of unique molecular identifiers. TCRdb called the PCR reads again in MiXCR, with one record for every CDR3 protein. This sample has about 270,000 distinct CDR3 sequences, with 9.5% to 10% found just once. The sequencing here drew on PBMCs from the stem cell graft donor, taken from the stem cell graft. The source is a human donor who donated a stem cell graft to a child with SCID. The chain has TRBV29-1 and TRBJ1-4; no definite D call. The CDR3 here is CSVRPSSNEKLFF. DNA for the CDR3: TGCAGCGTCAGGCCTTCATCTAATGAAAAACTGTTTTTT. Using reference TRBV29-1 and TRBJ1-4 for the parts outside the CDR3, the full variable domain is SAVISQKPSRDICQRGTSLTIQCQVDSQVTMMFWYRQQPGQSLTLIATANQGSEATYESGFVIDKFPISRPNLTFSTLTVSNMSPEDSSIYLCSVRPSSNEKLFFGSGTQLSVL.